This entry lists 12 T cell receptor beta chains sequenced from one sample in a study of T cells in women clearing cervical HPV infection (dated 2018 in TCRdb). Library generation was performed with the immunoSEQ multiplex PCR assay. The table comes from immuneACCESS by way of TCRdb, which keeps in-frame sequences with V and J called. Part of the clones is missing from these tables; in studies checked, under half for an unresolved V gene and the rest for unknown reasons. The sample's own table lists approximately 37,000 clones. The ten most abundant clones make up under 7% of the sample. What was sequenced was blood buffy coat. These receptors all stem from a woman aged 18-69 years with a cervical HPV16 infection that either progressed to CIN3+ or cleared (not recorded which).

With respect to this clone: The read ends 3 residues before the CDR3 terminus; that terminus is restored from the germline J gene. This chain links TRBV7-9 with TRBJ2-5; 7 nucleotides match TRBD2. The CDR3 contains 15 residues. V dropped 2 bases and J dropped 5; count of bases not matched to a gene: 8. The germline V gene has CDR1 SEHNR and CDR2 FQNEAQ (reference sequence). Here the CDR3 reads CASSLLKGLLETQYF. The sequenced CDR3 bases are TGTGCCAGCAGCTTACTTAAGGGACTACTGGAGACC.

Concerning this clone itself: The CDR3 end is not reached by the read, which stops 3 residues before it; the germline J gene fills it in. V gene TRBV18 combines with J gene TRBJ1-2, with 8 bases fitting TRBD1. Germline loops: CDR1 KGHSH, CDR2 LQKENI. This CDR3 contains 16 residues. The sequenced part of the CDR3 DNA is TGTGCCAGCTCACCACCGGGCAGGGGGCGCATCACGGGC. Amino acid sequence: CASSPPGRGRITG. The full-length CDR3 reads as CASSPPGRGRITGYTF. Complete variable domain (other parts from reference TRBV18 and TRBJ1-2): NAGVMQNPRHLVRRRGQEARLRCSPMKGHSHVYWYRQLPEEGLKFMVYLQKENIIDESGMPKERFSAEFPKEGPSILRIQQVVRGDSAAYFCASSPPGRGRITGYTFGSGTRLTVV.

Regarding this clone: The DNA ends 3 residues before the CDR3 does, and the rest of the CDR3 is filled in from the germline J gene. The J gene is TRBJ2-7, the V gene TRBV28; TRBD2 might be the D (5 bases). The CDR3 consists of 14 residues. V was clipped by 3 bases and J by 4 bases, with 13 bases between them. Germline CDR1 is MDHEN and CDR2 is SYDVKM. The part of the CDR3 DNA that was read is TGTGCCAGCAGTTTTATTAGGCGGGCATACGAG. Residues: CASSFIRRAYE. The whole CDR3 is CASSFIRRAYEQYF.

Note on this clone: The CDR3 extends 3 residues past the end of the read, so its final part is completed from the germline J gene. This sequence joins TRBV5-1 and TRBJ2-5, with 7 bases identical to TRBD1. V lost 4 bases, J lost 1 base, and 7 bases stayed unmatched. Looked up from germline, CDR1 is SGHRS and CDR2 is YFSETQ. CDR3 size: 15 residues. CDR3 DNA (partial): TGCGCCAGCAGCGGTGACACAGGGGCCCAAGAGACC. Its protein is CASSGDTGAQET. The full CDR3 protein is CASSGDTGAQETQYF.

Details on this clone: From the germline J gene comes the end of the CDR3, since the read stops 3 residues before it. Different DNA sequences within this sample yield the same CDR3. The chain couples TRBV7-3 to TRBJ2-1; TRBD2 matches at 7 bases. The length of the CDR3 is 12 residues. The junction had 3 bases not matched to a gene; V was cut back by 4 bases and J by 9 bases. Germline loops: CDR1 SGHTA, CDR2 FQGTGA. The CDR3 spells CASSSSGGEQFF. CDR3 DNA, as far as it was read: TGTGCCAGCAGCTCCTCGGGGGGTGAG.

Regarding this clone: The read stops 3 residues short of the end of the CDR3; the missing end is completed from the germline J gene. The chain combines TRBV14 with TRBJ2-1, with 10 bases lining up with TRBD1. Germline-derived CDR1 and CDR2 are SGHDN and FVKESK. The V and J ends lost 3 bases and 7 bases, in that order; junction bases with no gene match: 3. The length of the CDR3 is 14 residues. CDR3 bases read: TGTGCCAGCAGCCACGGACAGGGGGGAAATGAG. Translating it yields CASSHGQGGNE. In full, the CDR3 reads CASSHGQGGNEQFF.

Turning to this clone: The read finishes 3 residues shy of the CDR3 end, and the germline J gene is used to complete it. The chain recombines TRBV11-2 with TRBJ1-1; the D gene is possibly TRBD1 (5 bases). The CDR3 totals 12 residues. From germline, CDR1 is SGHAT and CDR2 FQNNGV. The CDR3 DNA, read in part, is TGTGCCAGCAGCTTGGGGGGAACGATA. Its translation is CASSLGGTI. The whole CDR3 is CASSLGGTIAFF.

In the case of this clone: The read ends 3 residues early relative to the CDR3; the germline J gene fills the gap. The chain links TRBV29-1 to TRBJ2-1, with 9 bases identical to TRBD2. The germline V gene encodes CDR1 SQVTM and CDR2 ANQGSEA. V shed 7 bases and J 2 bases; nucleotides not matched to a gene: 9. CDR3 length: 15 residues. The sequenced CDR3 bases are TGCAGCGGGCTTACTAGCGGGCTTGCCTACAATGAG. Amino acid sequence: CSGLTSGLAYNE. The full CDR3 protein is CSGLTSGLAYNEQFF.

With regard to this clone: Read coverage stops 3 residues before the CDR3 terminus; the germline J gene supplies the remainder. The rearrangement uses TRBV13 and TRBJ2-7; 7 bases agree with TRBD2. The CDR3 extends over 17 amino acids. J gave up 0 bases and V 6 bases, and 14 bases lay outside the gene matches. Germline V gene data show CDR1 as PRHDT and CDR2 as FYEKMQ (reference sequence). Partial CDR3 DNA: TGTGCCAGCAGTTCAGAACCGCTAGCGGCCAGCTCCTACGAG. Its translation: CASSSEPLAASSYE. The entire CDR3 reads CASSSEPLAASSYEQYF.

About this clone: The read gets to within 3 residues of the CDR3 end, and the germline J gene fills in the rest. The rearrangement links TRBV30 to TRBJ2-7; no firm D call. The CDR3 sequence is 11 residues long. Germline loops: CDR1 GTSNPN, CDR2 SVGIG (reference sequence). The V end lost 1 base, the J end lost 4 bases, and 5 bases lay between the germline ends. The CDR3 reads CAWSGRYEQYF. CDR3 DNA, as far as it was read: TGTGCCTGGAGTGGCAGATACGAG.

Comments on this clone: Read sequence stops 3 residues before the CDR3 end, and the germline J gene provides the missing end. The gene calls are TRBV11-2 and TRBJ2-2, with a tentative D call TRBD1 (6 bases). The CDR3 covers 13 residues. Germline CDR1 is SGHAT and CDR2 is FQNNGV. This CDR3 is CASSPDRNSPLFF. The DNA read from the CDR3 is TGTGCCAGCAGCCCCGACAGGAATTCACCG. The full variable domain, rest sourced from reference TRBV11-2 and TRBJ2-2, is EAGVAQSPRYKIIEKRQSVAFWCNPISGHATLYWYQQILGQGPKLLIQFQNNGVVDDSQLPKDRFSAERLKGVDSTLKIQPAKLEDSAVYLCASSPDRNSPLFFGEGSRLTVL.

A note on this clone: The read ends 3 residues shy of where the CDR3 ends; the end is completed using the germline J gene. The V gene is TRBV7-8, the J gene TRBJ2-7, with D possibly being TRBD2 (6 bases). Germline lookup yields CDR1 SGHVS and CDR2 FQNEAQ. CDR3 length: 15 amino acids. Trimming stripped 5 bases from V and 3 bases from J, with 17 bases between. The CDR3 loop reads CASSRSGGVYYEQYF. The covered CDR3 bases are TGTGCCAGCAGCCGATCAGGAGGGGTCTACTACGAG.